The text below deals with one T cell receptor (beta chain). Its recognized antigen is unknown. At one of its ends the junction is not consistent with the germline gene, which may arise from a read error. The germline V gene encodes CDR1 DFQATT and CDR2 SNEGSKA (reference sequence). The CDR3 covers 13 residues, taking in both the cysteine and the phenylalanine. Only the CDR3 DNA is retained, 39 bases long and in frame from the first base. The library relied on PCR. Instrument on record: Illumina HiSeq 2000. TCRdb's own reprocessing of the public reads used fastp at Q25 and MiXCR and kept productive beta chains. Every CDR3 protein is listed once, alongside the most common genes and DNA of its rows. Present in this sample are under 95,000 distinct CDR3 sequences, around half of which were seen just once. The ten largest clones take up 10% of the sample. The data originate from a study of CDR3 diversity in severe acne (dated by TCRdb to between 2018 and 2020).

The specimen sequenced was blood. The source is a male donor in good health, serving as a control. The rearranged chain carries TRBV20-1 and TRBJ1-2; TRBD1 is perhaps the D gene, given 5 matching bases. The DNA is TGTTGCTTACAGGAAGGAGCTAACTATGGCTACACCTTC. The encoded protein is CCLQEGANYGYTF.